The rows below give T cell receptor beta chains drawn from one sample of a study of shared clonotypes between healthy human individuals. The table came from immunoSEQ multiplex PCR; TCRdb's copy has only in-frame clones and leaves some out. Here the sample spans more than 2 million clones, 93% being singletons. Sequences were obtained from naive CD8+ T cells from PBMCs. These receptors all stem from a young man in good health. Some clones in this sample may be carry-over from other donors' samples. The CDR3 runs from the conserved cysteine through the conserved F or W. D genes are given only for firm matches. For some rows the clone size is stated as once, few or many, or as a class when expanded; others skip it.

j_gene,d_gene,v_gene,abundance,CDR3nt,CDR3aa
TRBJ2-7,NA,TRBV5-5,NA,TGTGCCAGCACTGGGGGGCCCTCCTACGAGCAGTACTTC,CASTGGPSYEQYF
TRBJ2-1,TRBD1,TRBV5-1,NA,TGCGCCAGCAGCTCTGGTCAGGGGGCCGATGAGCAGTTCTTC,CASSSGQGADEQFF
TRBJ1-4,NA,TRBV10-2,few,TGCGCCAGCAGTGGCAGGGGCCGGGGCGAAAAACTGTTTTTT,CASSGRGRGEKLFF
TRBJ2-7,NA,TRBV7-2,NA,TGTGCCAGCAGCCCGCTGAGGGACGGCCCCTACGAGCAGTACTTC,CASSPLRDGPYEQYF
TRBJ2-1,NA,TRBV7-9,NA,TGTGCCAGCAGCCGGAAATACAATGAGCAGTTCTTC,CASSRKYNEQFF
TRBJ2-1,NA,TRBV5-4,NA,TGTGCCAGCAGCTTGAGACGGGAGAGGGACAATGAGCAGTTCTTC,CASSLRRERDNEQFF
TRBJ1-4,TRBD1,TRBV6-1,NA,TGTGCCAGCAGTGAAGGCGGCAGGGGGCCGAAACTTGTGGAACTGTTTTTT,CASSEGGRGPKLVELFF
TRBJ1-1,NA,TRBV27,NA,TGTGCCAGCAGTCCCAGCATGAACACTGAAGCTTTCTTT,CASSPSMNTEAFF
TRBJ1-2,TRBD1,TRBV2,NA,TGTGCCAGCACCGATAAGGTCCGGGACAGCTTTTTATCCTTC,CASTDKVRDSFLSF
TRBJ1-3,NA,TRBV7-9,NA,TGTGCCAGCAGCTTAGGGACTTCTGGAAACACCATATATTTT,CASSLGTSGNTIYF
TRBJ1-1,TRBD1,TRBV19,few,TGTGCCAGTAGGGACAGGGGGATCACTGAAGCTTTCTTT,CASRDRGITEAFF
TRBJ2-3,TRBD1,TRBV11-2,NA,TGTGCCAGCAGCGATAGGGGGCCCTTGAGAGATACGCAGTATTTT,CASSDRGPLRDTQYF
TRBJ1-1,NA,TRBV7-9,NA,TGTGCCAGCAGCCCTAAGGGACACGGAAACACTGAAGCTTTCTTT,CASSPKGHGNTEAFF
TRBJ2-5,NA,TRBV10-1,few,TGCGCCAGCAGTGAGTCGTTTGAGACCCAGTACTTC,CASSESFETQYF
TRBJ1-4,NA,TRBV2,NA,TGTGCCAGCAGTGAACAGACGGTCGCAACTAATGAAAAACTGTTTTTT,CASSEQTVATNEKLFF
TRBJ1-5,NA,TRBV4-1,NA,TGCGCCAGCAGCCAAGTATGGGTTGACAATCAGCCCCAGCATTTT,CASSQVWVDNQPQHF
TRBJ1-1,NA,TRBV5-6,NA,TGTGCCAGCAGCGGTGACGGGTACACTGAAGCTTTCTTT,CASSGDGYTEAFF
TRBJ2-7,NA,TRBV27,NA,TGTGCCAGCAGTTGGACAGTTAACTACGAGCAGTACTTC,CASSWTVNYEQYF
TRBJ2-3,NA,TRBV7-6,NA,TGTGCCAGCAGCTTAGAGCGGCGGGCGGGCACAGATACGCAGTATTTT,CASSLERRAGTDTQYF
TRBJ1-1,NA,TRBV15,NA,TGTGCCACCAGCAGAGGGCTTTCTGGGAACACTGAAGCTTTCTTT,CATSRGLSGNTEAFF
TRBJ2-1,NA,TRBV7-8,NA,TGTGCCAGCAGCCAGGGTTTCCCCTACAATGAGCAGTTCTTC,CASSQGFPYNEQFF
TRBJ2-4,TRBD1,TRBV28,NA,TGTGCCAGCAGTTTAATTCGAGGGGGCCAAAAAAACATTCAGTACTTC,CASSLIRGGQKNIQYF
TRBJ2-1,NA,TRBV27,NA,TGTGCCAGCAGTATCCGGGATTCCGATAATGAGCAGTTCTTC,CASSIRDSDNEQFF